The 12 T cell receptor beta chains below were found in one sample sequenced in a study of long-term antiretroviral therapy in people with HIV (dated 2022 in TCRdb). The immunoSEQ hsTCRB v3.0 assay was used at survey level resolution for TRB variable region sequencing. The table comes from immuneACCESS by way of TCRdb, which keeps in-frame sequences with V and J called. Part of the clones is missing from these tables; in studies checked, under half for an unresolved V gene and the rest for unknown reasons. Here the sample has tens of thousands of clones; 80% to 90% occur a single time. Together, the top ten hold about 10% of the sample. This material consisted of unsorted PBMCs, taken 2.2 years after starting antiretroviral therapy. The receptors shown here come from a man aged 18 to 35 with HIV.

The gene calls are TRBV25-1 and TRBJ2-7, with a possible D match to TRBD1 (6 bases). The length of the CDR3 is 13 residues. V was shortened by 4 bases and J by 5 bases, with 12 bases between the two germline ends. Germline values: CDR1 MGHDK, CDR2 SYGVNS. This CDR3 reads CASSATGSHEQYF. The CDR3 DNA follows: TGTGCCAGCAGTGCCACAGGGAGCCACGAGCAGTACTTC.

This clone was seen only once. This chain joins TRBV4-3 and TRBJ2-3; TRBD1 aligns across 8 bases. The CDR3 has 17 amino acids. Germline values: CDR1 LGHNA, CDR2 YSLEER. J was trimmed by 2 bases and V by 0 bases; bases with no gene match: 7. The CDR3 is CASSQDGTGYNTDTQYF. Written as DNA, the CDR3 is TGCGCCAGCAGCCAAGATGGGACAGGCTATAACACAGATACGCAGTATTTT.

V and J are TRBV5-4 and TRBJ1-3; TRBD1 matches 7 bases. The germline CDR1 and CDR2 sequences are SGHNT and YYREEE (reference sequence). This CDR3 has 15 residues. V gave up 4 bases and J gave up 1 base; unmatched junction bases: 5. The CDR3 loop reads CASSVGTDSGNTIYF. The CDR3 nucleotides read TGTGCCAGCAGCGTAGGGACAGATTCTGGAAACACCATATATTTT. Looking up the rest from reference TRBV5-4 and TRBJ1-3 gives the full variable domain: ETGVTQSPTHLIKTRGQQVTLRCSSQSGHNTVSWYQQALGQGPQFIFQYYREEENGRGNFPPRFSGLQFPNYSSELNVNALELDDSALYLCASSVGTDSGNTIYFGEGSWLTVV.

The CDR3 protein is CATSFIGNSGANVLTF. CDR3 coding DNA: TGTGCCACCAGCTTTATCGGGAACTCTGGGGCCAACGTCCTGACTTTC. The chain couples TRBV15 to TRBJ2-6; D is perhaps TRBD2 (5 bases). With 5 bases removed from V and 0 bases from J, the gap between germline ends came to 11 bases. CDR3 length: 16 amino acids. Germline assignment: CDR1 LNHNV and CDR2 YYDKDF (reference sequence). Supplemented by reference TRBV15 and TRBJ2-6, the full variable domain reads DAMVIQNPRYQVTQFGKPVTLSCSQTLNHNVMYWYQQKSSQAPKLLFHYYDKDFNNEADTPDNFQSRRPNTSFCFLDIRSPGLGDTAMYLCATSFIGNSGANVLTFGAGSRLTVL.

This clone came up once. This chain joins TRBV30 and TRBJ2-5; 7 nucleotides agree with TRBD2. The length of the CDR3 is 14 residues. The junction had 4 bases not matched to a gene; V was cut back by 2 bases and J by 1 base. The germline V gene has CDR1 GTSNPN and CDR2 SVGIG (reference sequence). CDR3 sequence (DNA): TGTGCCTGGAGTAAGACTAGCTTCCAAGAGACCCAGTACTTC. It encodes CAWSKTSFQETQYF.

This clone has more than one count but fewer than ten. V usage is TRBV5-4 and J usage is TRBJ2-5, with 8 nucleotides matching TRBD2. The junction had 3 bases not matched to a gene; V was cut back by 0 bases and J by 2 bases. In germline, CDR1 is SGHNT, CDR2 YYREEE (reference sequence). This CDR3 contains 15 residues. The CDR3 nucleotides are TGTGCCAGCAGCTTGGTGGTAGCGGGACAAGAGACCCAGTACTTC. Translated, it gives CASSLVVAGQETQYF.

The genes are TRBV6-1 and TRBJ2-6, with D maybe TRBD1 (6 bases). Between the trimmed V and J ends, which lost 2 bases and 4 bases, there was a span of 12 bases. Germline V lookup: CDR1 MNHNS, CDR2 SASEGT. CDR3 size: 16 residues. The CDR3 region has the DNA TGTGCCAGCAGTGAAAGGGTGGGGGCCGGGGCCAACGTCCTGACTTTC. This sequence encodes CASSERVGAGANVLTF.

The V call is TRBV5-1, the J call TRBJ2-7; maybe TRBD1 (6 bases). Trimming removed 2 bases from V and 6 bases from J, with 12 bases in between. The CDR3 loop spans 13 amino acids. CDR1 and CDR2 (germline): SGHRS, YFSETQ. DNA for the CDR3: TGCGCCAGCAGCTTTGGGGGCACGGGCGAGCAGTACTTC. This translates into CASSFGGTGEQYF.

This sequence joins TRBV19 and TRBJ1-5, with a possible D match to TRBD1 (6 bases). Germline V gene lookup returns CDR1 LNHDA and CDR2 SQIVND (reference sequence). Between the trimmed V and J ends, which lost 3 bases and 0 bases, there was a span of 12 bases. The CDR3 consists of 16 residues. The CDR3 region has the DNA TGTGCCAGTAGTATCGGACAGCCAAATAGCAATCAGCCCCAGCATTTT. Its protein is CASSIGQPNSNQPQHF. The whole variable domain, remainder taken from reference TRBV19 and TRBJ1-5, is DGGITQSPKYLFRKEGQNVTLSCEQNLNHDAMYWYRQDPGQGLRLIYYSQIVNDFQKGDIAEGYSVSREKKESFPLTVTSAQKNPTAFYLCASSIGQPNSNQPQHFGDGTRLSIL.

The V gene is TRBV30, the J gene TRBJ2-3; D is uncertain. CDR3 length equals 11 residues. The germline gives CDR1 GTSNPN, CDR2 SVGIG (reference sequence). Trimming took 5 bases from V and 3 from J, leaving 6 bases between them. CDR3 loop: CAWGATDTQYF. In nucleotides, the CDR3 is TGTGCCTGGGGAGCGACAGATACGCAGTATTTT.

This sequence joins TRBV19 and TRBJ1-5; 7 bases are shared with TRBD1. CDR3 length: 13 residues. Germline CDR1 is LNHDA and CDR2 is SQIVND (reference sequence). V lost 9 bases to trimming and J lost 5 bases; unmatched junction nucleotides: 7. The CDR3 here is CASKRQGDQPQHF. The CDR3 DNA is TGTGCCAGCAAGAGACAGGGTGATCAGCCCCAGCATTTT.

This sequence joins TRBV5-1 and TRBJ2-3, with 12 bases fitting TRBD2. From germline, CDR1 is SGHRS and CDR2 YFSETQ. V shed 0 bases and J 5 bases; nucleotides not matched to a gene: 4. CDR3 length: 16 residues. In DNA, the CDR3 is TGCGCCAGCAGCTTGGAGTCTAGCGGGGGGGGAGATACGCAGTATTTT. It yields the protein CASSLESSGGGDTQYF.